Here is one T cell receptor beta chain with its context. Its antigen is unidentified. These data come from a study of T cell responses to AZD1222 COVID-19 vaccine. Study background: Second-dose intervals near 4 or 12 weeks were combined. Study-wide results and caveats: Variant regions that are unmutated are reportedly the target of nearly half of spike-specific TCRs. In a largely white British group with more females than males, clonal diversity was possibly underestimated. After two AZD1222 doses, spike-specific TCR breadth and depth rose versus day 0.

The assay was immunoSEQ multiplex PCR, and TCRdb's table has in-frame clones only and misses some. The sample lists approximately 140,000 clones, 90% to 95% occurring once. The junction had 21 bases not matched to a gene; V was cut back by 7 bases and J by 9 bases. CDR3 length: 17 residues. CDR1 MDHEN and CDR2 SYDVKM come from the germline V gene. This chain links TRBV28 with TRBJ1-3; 7 bases agree with TRBD1. The input for sequencing was peripheral blood, taken on day 0 of AZD1222 vaccination. The TCR originated in an adult in good health. The CDR3 protein is CASNLGQLTGDFATIYF. The CDR3 bases are TGTGCCAGCAACCTGGGACAGTTGACGGGGGATTTTGCCACCATATATTTT.